This T cell receptor (beta chain) was sequenced in a study of shared clonotypes between healthy human individuals. Overall study: Each donor's CD8 memory used one plate, CD8 naive two, each CD4 subset three.

Sequenced by immunoSEQ multiplex PCR; TCRdb stores in-frame clones only, minus some. The table lists a few million clones, over 85% of them singletons, with under 0.45% in the top ten. This clone was counted only a few times. What it recognizes is unknown. General study findings and limits: Non-shared clonotypes had lower generation probabilities than those shared by all four donors. Naive CD4 clonotype sharing across a few donors was approximately 5%.

CDR3 length equals 14 residues. Germline lookup yields CDR1 MDHEN and CDR2 SYDVKM. Deletions cut 7 bases from V and 5 bases from J, with 17 bases between. The sequenced sample was naive CD4+ T cells from PBMCs. Subset given: CD45RA+ positively selected. The sequence was obtained from a man between 18 and 35 years old in good health. Some clones in this sample may be carry-over from other donors' samples. The chain has TRBV28 and TRBJ1-2; the D gene is possibly TRBD1 (6 bases). CDR3: CASTPRQAYYGYTF. As DNA, the CDR3 is TGTGCCAGCACCCCTCGACAGGCTTATTATGGCTACACCTTC.